Sequencing of this T cell receptor beta chain was carried out in a study of shared clonotypes between healthy human individuals. In the study overall: Those who served as donors were a couple of women and a few men between the ages of 18 and 49.

With respect to this clone: Its antigen is still unknown.

Study results and caveats: A small donor pool kept down the genetic and exposure-history diversity that was represented.

Generated by immunoSEQ multiplex PCR, the TCRdb table keeps only in-frame clones and is missing some. The sample includes about 480,000 clones, 75% to 80% of them seen just once. The CDR3 runs 13 residues. Germline trimming cut 11 bases from V and 1 base from J; bases unmatched to any gene: 4. The germline V gene has CDR1 SNHLY and CDR2 FYNNEI. This sequence originates from a woman between 35 and 50 years old in good health. Some clones in this sample may be carry-over from other donors' samples. The material sequenced was PBMCs. The V call is TRBV2, the J call TRBJ1-1; 10 nucleotides agree with TRBD1. DNA for the CDR3: TGTGCCGGCGACAGGGGGCGGAACACTGAAGCTTTCTTT. Its translation is CAGDRGRNTEAFF.